The 12 T cell receptor beta chains listed next were all sequenced from one sample in a study of blood T cell repertoires in COVID-19. Assay used: immunoSEQ multiplex PCR; TCRdb lists only in-frame clones, some missing. The table lists around 330,000 clones, over 85% of them singletons. Input material: PBMCs or T cells enriched from blood (not recorded which). These receptor sequences come from a man between 60 and 70 years old who had recovered from COVID-19.

V and J are TRBV30 and TRBJ1-5, with D tentatively TRBD1 (5 bases). Looked up from germline, CDR1 is GTSNPN and CDR2 is SVGIG (reference sequence). The V and J ends lost 2 bases and 4 bases respectively, with 9 bases between them. The CDR3 is made up of 13 amino acids. The CDR3 DNA is TGTGCCTGGAGTTTCGGGGGGAATCAGCCCCAGCATTTT. Encoded protein: CAWSFGGNQPQHF. Variable domain in full (rest from reference TRBV30 and TRBJ1-5): SQTIHQWPATLVQPVGSPLSLECTVEGTSNPNLYWYRQAAGRGLQLLFYSVGIGQISSEVPQNLSASRPQDRQFILSSKKLLLSDSGFYLCAWSFGGNQPQHFGDGTRLSIL.

The rearrangement joins TRBV3-1 (or the pseudogene TRBV3-2) to TRBJ1-5; no clear D gene. Looked up from germline, CDR1 is LGHDT and CDR2 is YNNKEL (reference sequence). V was shortened by 7 bases and J by 0 bases, with 40 bases between the two germline ends. The CDR3 runs 24 residues. CDR3 sequence: CASKSLGRGGTSRSWRYSNQPQHF. For the CDR3, the DNA is TGTGCCAGCAAAAGTTTGGGCCGAGGAGGAACCAGCCGGAGTTGGCGTTATAGCAATCAGCCCCAGCATTTT.

The chain combines TRBV29-1 with TRBJ1-5; TRBD1 matches at 9 bases. Losses at the gene ends were 6 bases for V and 4 bases for J; bases not matched to a gene: 7. The CDR3 consists of 14 residues. Per the germline V gene, CDR1 is SQVTM and CDR2 is ANQGSEA. CDR3 sequence (DNA): TGCAGCGTAACCACCGGGACAGGGAATCAGCCCCAGCATTTT. Amino acids: CSVTTGTGNQPQHF.

CDR3 coding DNA: TGTGCCAGCAGTTTTTTGGGAGCCTACAATGAGCAGTTCTTC. This codes for CASSFLGAYNEQFF. The chain links TRBV27 to TRBJ2-1, with D maybe TRBD2 (5 bases). Trimming removed 3 bases at V and 2 bases at J, with 8 bases between. CDR1 and CDR2 (germline): MNHEY, SMNVEV (reference sequence). This CDR3 has 14 residues.

This clone has just a few counts. The chain's CDR3 is CASNGYSNQPQHF. Here the CDR3 DNA reads TGTGCCAGTAACGGTTATAGCAATCAGCCCCAGCATTTT. V is TRBV19 and J is TRBJ1-5; no clear D. Per germline, CDR1 LNHDA and CDR2 SQIVND (reference sequence). V was trimmed by 7 bases and J by 0 bases, leaving 7 bases between them. The CDR3 consists of 13 residues.

The chain couples TRBV19 to TRBJ2-1, with 7 bases identical to TRBD2. V dropped 3 bases and J dropped 8; count of bases not matched to a gene: 10. The CDR3 is 15 amino acids. The germline CDR1 and CDR2 sequences are LNHDA and SQIVND (reference sequence). This CDR3 is CASSMGGGPRYEQFF. The CDR3 coding sequence is TGTGCCAGTAGTATGGGGGGAGGGCCCCGGTATGAGCAGTTCTTC.

The genes are TRBV7-9 and TRBJ1-1, with D uncertain. V was trimmed by 5 bases and J by 2 bases, leaving 12 bases between them. The CDR3 runs 14 residues. Germline V gives CDR1 SEHNR, CDR2 FQNEAQ (reference sequence). In DNA, the CDR3 is TGTGCCAGCAGCCTATCCACCTCCAACACTGAAGCTTTCTTT. Translation gives CASSLSTSNTEAFF.

The chain employs TRBV14 and TRBJ1-2; D not resolved. CDR1 and CDR2 (germline): SGHDN, FVKESK. CDR3 length: 15 residues. The V end lost 3 bases, the J end lost 5 bases, and 16 bases lay between the germline ends. CDR3 in amino acids: CASSQGVGSPYGYTF. CDR3 nucleotides: TGTGCCAGCAGCCAGGGTGTGGGCAGTCCTTATGGCTACACCTTC.

The chain links TRBV5-1 to TRBJ2-1; 10 nucleotides line up with TRBD1. After removal of 0 bases from V and 7 bases from J, the junction contained 7 bases not matched to a gene. CDR1 and CDR2 (germline): SGHRS, YFSETQ. The CDR3 has 16 amino acids. The CDR3 loop is CASSLAGTGEGNEQFF. For the CDR3, the DNA is TGCGCCAGCAGCTTGGCCGGGACAGGGGAAGGTAATGAGCAGTTCTTC.

The gene calls are TRBV12-3 or TRBV12-4 and TRBJ2-1; tentatively, D is TRBD1 (6 bases). The CDR3 runs to 13 residues. V lost 5 bases and J lost 9, with 14 bases in between. CDR3: CASSTNRDSEQFF. As DNA, the CDR3 is TGTGCCAGCAGTACAAACAGGGATAGTGAGCAGTTCTTC.

CDR3 coding DNA: TGTGCCAGCAGCTTAGGAGAATACACCGGGGAGCTGTTTTTT. It codes for CASSLGEYTGELFF. The J gene is TRBJ2-2, the V gene TRBV11-2; D remains ambiguous. CDR3 length equals 14 residues. V lost 1 base to trimming and J lost 3 bases, with 6 bases between them. CDR1 SGHAT and CDR2 FQNNGV come from the germline V gene.

The V and J genes are TRBV11-1 and TRBJ1-2, with D unclear. V was clipped by 4 bases and J by 4 bases, with 16 bases between them. This CDR3 is built from 15 residues. Germline assignment: CDR1 SGHAT and CDR2 FQDESV (reference sequence). The CDR3 spells CASSSRQAPSYGYTF. The CDR3 DNA is TGTGCCAGCAGCTCTCGACAAGCCCCGTCCTATGGCTACACCTTC.